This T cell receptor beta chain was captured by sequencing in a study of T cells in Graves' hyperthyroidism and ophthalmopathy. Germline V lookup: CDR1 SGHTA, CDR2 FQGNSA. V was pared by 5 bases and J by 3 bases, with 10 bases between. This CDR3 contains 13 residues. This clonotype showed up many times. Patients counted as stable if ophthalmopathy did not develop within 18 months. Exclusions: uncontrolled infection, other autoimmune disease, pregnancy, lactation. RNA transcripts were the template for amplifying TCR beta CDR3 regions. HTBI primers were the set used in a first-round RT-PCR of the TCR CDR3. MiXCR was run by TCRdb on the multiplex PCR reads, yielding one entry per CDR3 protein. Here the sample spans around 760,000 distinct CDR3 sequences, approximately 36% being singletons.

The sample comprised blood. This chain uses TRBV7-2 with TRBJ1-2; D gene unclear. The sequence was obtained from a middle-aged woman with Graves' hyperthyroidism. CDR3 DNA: TGTGCCAGCAGCGTAAGGTGGGACTATGGCTACACCTTC. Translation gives CASSVRWDYGYTF.